Shown below are 25 T cell receptor beta chains from a single sample sequenced in a study of cytomegalovirus exposure and HLA in healthy donors (dated by TCRdb to about 2017). Libraries came from the immunoSEQ multiplex PCR assay. The multiplex PCR relied on a mix of 60 forward primers for TCR Vbeta segments and 13 reverse primers for TCR Jbeta segments. In its TCRdb copy, this immuneACCESS table keeps in-frame sequences only and misses some clones. Where compared with another copy, unresolved V genes explain less than half of these, and the others have no known cause. This sample comprises some 150,000 clones, roughly 73% of them detected only once. About 3% of the sample is in the top ten clones. Sequencing used PBMCs. The receptor set was obtained from a man aged 35-49 years in good health and CMV-seronegative.

Worth noting for this clone: With a far larger clone one base away, a read error is the likely cause. The chain combines TRBV4-3 with TRBJ2-7, with D possibly being TRBD1 (6 bases). This CDR3 has 16 residues. Per the germline V gene, CDR1 is LGHNA and CDR2 is YSLEER. V was cut by 1 base and J by 4 bases, with 17 bases left in between. CDR3 sequence: CASSQGPLDSPYEQYF. The DNA of the CDR3 is TGCGCCAGCAGCCAAGGCCCCCTGGACAGTCCATACGAGCAGTACTTC.

This clone was seen more than once but under ten times. The chain is built from TRBV4-3 and TRBJ1-2; TRBD1 might be the D (6 bases). Per the germline V gene, CDR1 is LGHNA and CDR2 is YSLEER. V gave up 0 bases and J gave up 1 base, with 9 bases separating them. CDR3 size: 15 residues. This chain's CDR3 is CASSQDLGGNYGYTF. In DNA, the CDR3 is TGCGCCAGCAGCCAAGATTTAGGGGGTAACTATGGCTACACCTTC.

This chain links TRBV19 with TRBJ2-1; a weak D match, TRBD1 (6 bases). V lost 10 bases and J 8 bases, leaving 18 bases between the germline ends. This CDR3 comprises 13 residues. CDR1 and CDR2 (germline): LNHDA, SQIVND (reference sequence). DNA of the CDR3: TGTGCCACCCGCGAGGCTGCAGGGGATGAGCAGTTCTTC. The encoded protein is CATREAAGDEQFF. The whole variable domain, remainder taken from reference TRBV19 and TRBJ2-1, is DGGITQSPKYLFRKEGQNVTLSCEQNLNHDAMYWYRQDPGQGLRLIYYSQIVNDFQKGDIAEGYSVSREKKESFPLTVTSAQKNPTAFYLCATREAAGDEQFFGPGTRLTVL.

This clone has a handful of counts. The V call is TRBV2, the J call TRBJ2-6; TRBD1 might be the D (5 bases). V dropped 8 bases and J dropped 4 bases, with 15 bases sitting between them. Per the germline V gene, CDR1 is SNHLY and CDR2 is FYNNEI. CDR3 length: 15 amino acids. CDR3 DNA: TGTGCCAGCGGCCAGGGAACGGGCGGGGCCAACGTCCTGACTTTC. Amino acids: CASGQGTGGANVLTF.

This clone has more than one count but fewer than ten. The genes are TRBV28 and TRBJ1-1, with 9 bases identical to TRBD1. Germline CDR1 reads MDHEN; CDR2 reads SYDVKM. Trimming took 7 bases from V and 1 from J; bases not matched to a gene: 10. This CDR3 comprises 16 residues. CDR3 nucleotides: TGTGCCAGCATTATTCTCCCGGGACAGGGGAACACTGAAGCTTTCTTT. Its protein is CASIILPGQGNTEAFF.

V and J are TRBV27 and TRBJ1-2; D remains ambiguous. V lost 5 bases and J 7 bases, leaving 17 bases between the germline ends. CDR1 and CDR2 (germline): MNHEY, SMNVEV (reference sequence). This CDR3 is built from 14 residues. CDR3 sequence: CASSIGASKAGYTF. The DNA of the CDR3 is TGTGCCAGCAGTATTGGAGCGTCTAAGGCTGGCTACACCTTC.

CDR3 in amino acids: CASSLFRTGLGLNTEAFF. The CDR3 DNA follows: TGTGCCAGCAGCCTTTTTAGGACAGGGCTGGGTTTGAACACTGAAGCTTTCTTT. The chain uses TRBV7-9 and TRBJ1-1; 8 bases are a match to TRBD1. J lost 0 bases, V lost 5 bases, and 14 bases had no gene match. The CDR3 runs to 18 residues. Per germline, CDR1 SEHNR and CDR2 FQNEAQ (reference sequence).

This clone has more than one count but fewer than ten. CDR3 protein: CASSLYGDEKLFF. CDR3 DNA: TGTGCCAGCAGCTTATACGGGGATGAAAAACTGTTTTTT. The chain couples TRBV7-9 to TRBJ1-4; D is undetermined. Germline CDR1 is SEHNR and CDR2 is FQNEAQ (reference sequence). V lost 2 bases to trimming and J lost 6 bases, with 7 bases between them. The CDR3 length is 13 residues.

The chain joins TRBV5-8 to TRBJ2-3, with 7 bases aligning to TRBD2. Losses at the gene ends were 4 bases for V and 2 bases for J; bases not matched to a gene: 10. CDR1 is SGHTS and CDR2 is YDEGEE in the germline V gene. There are 16 residues in the CDR3. CDR3 in amino acids: CASSRRLAKTTDTQYF. The CDR3 DNA reads TGTGCCAGCAGCCGCCGACTAGCAAAGACCACAGATACGCAGTATTTT.

The gene calls are TRBV11-2 and TRBJ1-2; tentatively, D is TRBD1 (6 bases). This CDR3 is built from 16 residues. The germline CDR1 and CDR2 sequences are SGHAT and FQNNGV. The germline V and J ends were trimmed by 1 base and 3 bases, with 15 bases remaining between them. CDR3 DNA: TGTGCCAGCAGCTTAGCGTTAGGGGGAACCTACTATGGCTACACCTTC. It yields the protein CASSLALGGTYYGYTF.

This clone was seen a handful of times. The rearrangement uses TRBV4-1 and TRBJ1-1, with D perhaps TRBD1 (6 bases). The CDR3 loop spans 15 amino acids. Germline V lookup: CDR1 MGHRA, CDR2 YSYEKL. Trimming cost V 0 bases and J 5 bases, with 13 bases left between them. Written as DNA, the CDR3 is TGCGCCAGCAGCCAAGATCCAACAGGGTTGACTGAAGCTTTCTTT. Its translation is CASSQDPTGLTEAFF.

The CDR3 bases are TGCGCCAGCAGCAGGGGACAGTCAGATACGCAGTATTTT. It is translated as CASSRGQSDTQYF. This sequence joins TRBV5-1 and TRBJ2-3; 7 bases are a match to TRBD1. The germline V gene has CDR1 SGHRS and CDR2 YFSETQ. The V and J ends lost 4 bases and 4 bases, in that order; junction bases with no gene match: 3. This CDR3 is 13 amino acids long. Complete variable domain (other parts from reference TRBV5-1 and TRBJ2-3): KAGVTQTPRYLIKTRGQQVTLSCSPISGHRSVSWYQQTPGQGLQFLFEYFSETQRNKGNFPGRFSGRQFSNSRSEMNVSTLELGDSALYLCASSRGQSDTQYFGPGTRLTVL.

The chain uses TRBV2 and TRBJ2-3; tentative D call: TRBD2 (5 bases). Germline values: CDR1 SNHLY, CDR2 FYNNEI. This CDR3 contains 17 residues. V was clipped by 8 bases and J by 1 base, with 22 bases between them. CDR3 sequence: CASFRFKAEPGTDTQYF. The CDR3 nucleotides read TGTGCCAGCTTCCGGTTCAAAGCGGAGCCCGGCACAGATACGCAGTATTTT. The full variable domain, rest sourced from reference TRBV2 and TRBJ2-3, is EPEVTQTPSHQVTQMGQEVILRCVPISNHLYFYWYRQILGQKVEFLVSFYNNEISEKSEIFDDQFSVERPDGSNFTLKIRSTKLEDSAMYFCASFRFKAEPGTDTQYFGPGTRLTVL.

The genes are TRBV7-9 and TRBJ2-5, with a possible D match to TRBD2 (5 bases). Germline CDR1 reads SEHNR; CDR2 reads FQNEAQ (reference sequence). The CDR3 length is 15 residues. The V and J ends lost 5 bases and 3 bases respectively, with 16 bases between them. The DNA of the CDR3 is TGTGCCAGCAGCCCGCTTTCGGACGGGGAAGAGACCCAGTACTTC. Its protein is CASSPLSDGEETQYF. The entire variable domain, with the rest obtained from reference TRBV7-9 and TRBJ2-5, is as follows: DTGVSQNPRHKITKRGQNVTFRCDPISEHNRLYWYRQTLGQGPEFLTYFQNEAQLEKSRLLSDRFSAERPKGSFSTLEIQRTEQGDSAMYLCASSPLSDGEETQYFGPGTRLLVL.

In DNA form, the CDR3 reads TGTGCCAGCAGGTTCTGGGGGGAGGCTAATGAAAAACTGTTTTTT. Residues: CASRFWGEANEKLFF. This chain uses TRBV7-2 with TRBJ1-4, with D maybe TRBD1 (5 bases). CDR3 length equals 15 residues. V lost 6 bases, J lost 3 bases, and 14 bases lay in between. Germline CDR1 is SGHTA and CDR2 is FQGNSA.

The chain recombines TRBV5-1 with TRBJ2-2; D is possibly TRBD2 (5 bases). V was shortened by 0 bases and J by 1 base, with 10 bases between the two germline ends. Germline CDR1 and CDR2: SGHRS and YFSETQ. The CDR3 runs 16 residues. As DNA, the CDR3 is TGCGCCAGCAGCTTGGCCGGGGTATTGAACACCGGGGAGCTGTTTTTT. Translation: CASSLAGVLNTGELFF.

The chain employs TRBV7-3 and TRBJ2-2; possible D gene TRBD1, 6 bases. The CDR3 is 16 residues long. Germline CDR1 is SGHTA and CDR2 is FQGTGA. V shed 4 bases and J shed 3 bases, with 15 bases lying between them. The CDR3 DNA reads TGTGCCAGCAGCTCACAACCGGGACATTACACCGGGGAGCTGTTTTTT. Translated, it gives CASSSQPGHYTGELFF.

This chain connects TRBV5-1 to TRBJ2-5, with 7 nucleotides matching TRBD2. V was pared by 0 bases and J by 4 bases, with 15 bases of the junction left unmatched. The CDR3 runs 18 residues. CDR1 and CDR2 (germline): SGHRS, YFSETQ. The chain's CDR3 is CASSLALSAAGKTETQYF. The CDR3 region has the DNA TGCGCCAGCAGCTTGGCCCTCTCCGCAGCGGGGAAAACAGAGACCCAGTACTTC.

The chain is built from TRBV11-3 and TRBJ2-4; D is undetermined. This CDR3 contains 13 residues. V was clipped by 3 bases and J by 2 bases, with 5 bases between them. Germline V CDR1 and CDR2: SGHNT, YENEEA. CDR3 sequence: CASSFFSKNIQYF. The CDR3 bases are TGTGCCAGCAGCTTCTTCTCCAAAAACATTCAGTACTTC.

This clone has a handful of counts. The chain combines TRBV9 with TRBJ1-2; a weak D match, TRBD1 (6 bases). Trimming cost V 3 bases and J 7 bases, with 19 bases left between them. The CDR3 loop spans 15 amino acids. Germline CDR1 and CDR2: SGDLS and YYNGEE. Here the CDR3 reads CASSGTVGGASGYTF. The DNA of the CDR3 is TGTGCCAGCAGCGGAACAGTCGGGGGGGCGAGTGGCTACACCTTC.

This clone was detected a few times. J is TRBJ1-4 and V is TRBV9, with 10 bases identical to TRBD1. The V gene end was trimmed by 3 bases and the J gene end by 10 bases; junction bases not matched to a gene: 9. Germline CDR1 is SGDLS and CDR2 is YYNGEE. The CDR3 length is 15 residues. CDR3 nucleotide sequence: TGTGCCAGCAGCGACGGGGACAGGGGTCCTGGAAAACTGTTTTTT. This sequence encodes CASSDGDRGPGKLFF.

About this clone: The same CDR3 arises from other DNA sequences in this sample as well. The chain recombines TRBV19 with TRBJ1-5; D remains ambiguous. V lost 4 bases and J lost 2, with 12 bases in between. Per the germline V gene, CDR1 is LNHDA and CDR2 is SQIVND (reference sequence). The CDR3 totals 15 residues. The chain's CDR3 is CASSTPGRGNQPQHF. DNA for the CDR3: TGTGCCAGTAGTACCCCCGGCCGGGGCAATCAGCCCCAGCATTTT.

This chain links TRBV18 with TRBJ1-1; D uncertain. The CDR3 sequence is 17 residues long. Germline V lookup: CDR1 KGHSH, CDR2 LQKENI. The ends were cut back, 6 bases at V and 2 bases at J, with 22 bases in the middle. CDR3 nucleotides: TGTGCCAGCTCCCCCATTTTAGGAGCCGCCCAAAACACTGAAGCTTTCTTT. Translation: CASSPILGAAQNTEAFF.

The J gene is TRBJ1-5, the V gene TRBV6-5; no clear D. This CDR3 has 14 residues. Trimming took 4 bases from V and 6 from J, leaving 13 bases between them. CDR1 and CDR2 from the germline V gene are MNHEY and SVGAGI. Written as DNA, the CDR3 is TGTGCCAGCAGTTTCGGACGGGGAGGTCAGCCCCAGCATTTT. Translation: CASSFGRGGQPQHF.

The rearrangement links TRBV7-9 to TRBJ2-3; D is uncertain. The CDR3 has 15 amino acids. Germline CDR1 reads SEHNR; CDR2 reads FQNEAQ (reference sequence). The germline V and J ends were trimmed by 4 bases and 1 base, with 12 bases remaining between them. In DNA, the CDR3 is TGTGCCAGCAGCTCCCCGACCGCGGGCACAGATACGCAGTATTTT. Translation gives CASSSPTAGTDTQYF.